These T cell receptor beta chains were read from a single sample in a study of T-cell memory formation after mild COVID-19. TCRdb passed the 5' RACE reads through MiXCR, listing each CDR3 protein once. The data contain approximately 350,000 distinct CDR3 sequences, roughly 13% of them singletons. Specimen: PBMCs or a T cell subset sorted from them (not recorded which). The receptor source for this set is a man younger than 35 who had mild COVID-19 (a few samples of this study predate the infection). Cell type and time point are not known. The CDR3 runs from the conserved cysteine through the conserved F or W.

TRBV4-1	TRBJ1-6	CASSQEGGRSPLHF
TRBV12-3/TRBV12-4	TRBJ1-1	CASSLNTGPLGGEAFF
TRBV6-2/TRBV6-3	TRBJ2-1	CASSATGTGVYNEQFF
TRBV7-9	TRBJ2-7	CASSSGTQEQYF
TRBV18	TRBJ2-4	CASSPTGDNIQYF
TRBV7-8	TRBJ1-2	CARSPFTWGPANYGYTF
TRBV5-1	TRBJ2-2	CASSPSHRVTGELFF
TRBV18	TRBJ2-3	CASSPSTGVLTDTQYF
TRBV6-5	TRBJ1-5	CASSRGAGQSRQPQHF
TRBV29-1	TRBJ1-2	CSVEDSADGYTF
TRBV10-3	TRBJ2-7	CASTRGSGWAEQYF
TRBV6-1	TRBJ2-2	CASSEGPGHAGELFF
TRBV12-3/TRBV12-4	TRBJ2-3	CASSLGPDTDTQYF
TRBV5-5	TRBJ2-3	CASSLGSRTDTQYF
TRBV4-1	TRBJ1-5	CASSQEGGQFNQPQHF
TRBV4-1	TRBJ2-1	CASGKGARASYNEQFF
TRBV6-5	TRBJ2-7	CASSYQGADHQYF
TRBV3-1	TRBJ1-1	CASSQDWGGLNTEAFF
TRBV24-1	TRBJ2-5	CATSDTGYRETQYF
TRBV5-1	TRBJ2-3	CASSLAISSGGARTDTQYF
TRBV9	TRBJ2-3	CASSVAGKITDTQYF
TRBV4-3	TRBJ2-1	CASSRGELGSYNEQFF
TRBV9	TRBJ2-3	CASSVEGGVRDTQYF
TRBV12-3/TRBV12-4	TRBJ2-6	CASSTRDSGANVLTF
TRBV18	TRBJ2-3	CASSPNPADTQYF
TRBV2	TRBJ2-3	CASSRGWIHTDTQYF
TRBV6-2/TRBV6-3	TRBJ2-4	CASSTLTRGNIQYF
TRBV7-9	TRBJ1-2	CASTMGREYGYTF
TRBV6-5	TRBJ1-4	CASSATATNEKLFF
TRBV5-4	TRBJ2-5	CASTKLGGNEETQYF
TRBV4-3	TRBJ2-1	CASSQDRAPGNEQFF
TRBV24-1	TRBJ1-1	CATRRTGTDTEAFF
TRBV12-3/TRBV12-4	TRBJ2-7	CASSLHYEQYF
TRBV10-3	TRBJ1-1	CAISESAMNTEAFF
TRBV5-1	TRBJ2-5	CASSFAGVQETQYF
TRBV4-2	TRBJ2-3	CASSPGLANTDTQYF
TRBV5-1	TRBJ1-1	CASSLDQDRGLGKAFF
TRBV25-1	TRBJ2-1	CASSEQQGNEQFF
TRBV4-1	TRBJ2-2	CASSNPGRRDTGELFF
TRBV14	TRBJ2-5	CASSQGPKETQYF
TRBV12-3/TRBV12-4	TRBJ2-1	CASSPPGGGSYNEQFF
TRBV5-1	TRBJ2-3	CASSLGTSAFSLDTQYF
TRBV7-6	TRBJ2-1	CASSSPPPSRRDNEQFF
TRBV7-6	TRBJ2-3	CASSRRTVTDTQYF
TRBV10-3	TRBJ1-3	CAIKGRTVNTIYF
TRBV29-1	TRBJ1-2	CSVDASGNNYGYTF
TRBV12-3/TRBV12-4	TRBJ1-1	CASSQALGTGNTEAFF
TRBV5-1	TRBJ1-2	CASSLEYRVSGYTF
TRBV12-3/TRBV12-4	TRBJ2-3	CASSLALGETGDTQYF
TRBV6-5	TRBJ1-1	CASSYSTGRGNTEAFF
TRBV30	TRBJ1-1	CAWRDRPKDDTEAFF
TRBV9	TRBJ1-6	CASSVGDRPRGSPLHF
TRBV24-1	TRBJ1-5	CATSERDGWQQPQHF
TRBV29-1	TRBJ1-1	CSVVSGGIEAFF
TRBV11-2	TRBJ2-2	CASSFAGAAGELFF